The 20 T cell receptor beta chains listed next were all sequenced from one sample in a study of human T cells and chemical hapten exposure. TCRdb re-called the RACE reads with MiXCR, one entry per CDR3 protein. The repertoire holds 80,000 to 100,000 distinct CDR3 sequences, with roughly a tenth as singletons. Regarding time point: patch test 3, about 24 weeks after DPC sensitization. Noted treatment: therapeutic diphenylcyclopropenone sensitization with weekly scalp DPC. Sequenced here: whole blood, sampled in connection with sensitization to the hapten diphenylcyclopropenone (DPC). The receptors derive from a woman aged 50 to 60 with alopecia areata. Some clones in this sample may be carry-over from other donors' samples.

Many counts were recorded for this clonotype. V is TRBV9 and J is TRBJ2-1, with 8 bases identical to TRBD1. CDR3 size: 14 residues. CDR1 and CDR2 (germline): SGDLS, YYNGEE. Unmatched junction bases numbered 5, after V lost 6 bases and J lost 3 bases. CDR3 in DNA: TGTGCCAGCACCACCGGACAGGGCTACAATGAGCAGTTCTTC. As protein: CASTTGQGYNEQFF. Full variable domain (missing parts from reference TRBV9 and TRBJ2-1): DSGVTQTPKHLITATGQRVTLRCSPRSGDLSVYWYQQSLDQGLQFLIQYYNGEERAKGNILERFSAQQFPDLHSELNLSSLELGDSALYFCASTTGQGYNEQFFGPGTRLTVL.

This clonotype came up many times. J is TRBJ2-7 and V is TRBV19; a weak D match, TRBD1 (5 bases). Germline loops: CDR1 LNHDA, CDR2 SQIVND (reference sequence). The V end was cut by 1 base, the J end by 2 bases, with 6 bases between. The CDR3 spans 13 residues. CDR3 protein: CASSIGQPYEQYF. CDR3 coding DNA: TGTGCCAGTAGTATAGGACAGCCCTACGAGCAGTACTTC. Filled out from reference TRBV19 and TRBJ2-7, the complete variable domain reads DGGITQSPKYLFRKEGQNVTLSCEQNLNHDAMYWYRQDPGQGLRLIYYSQIVNDFQKGDIAEGYSVSREKKESFPLTVTSAQKNPTAFYLCASSIGQPYEQYFGPGTRLTVT.

This clonotype was observed a few times. The CDR3 DNA reads TGTGCCAGCAGCCTACCAACCGGGACAGGGATGAACACTGAAGCTTTCTTT. Protein sequence: CASSLPTGTGMNTEAFF. The rearrangement uses TRBV12-3 or TRBV12-4 and TRBJ1-1, with TRBD1 identical over 9 bases. The CDR3 contains 17 residues. V was clipped by 6 bases and J by 0 bases; unmatched bases: 11.

This clonotype has ten or more counts. V usage is TRBV21-1 and J usage is TRBJ2-7; the table names TRBD2, a call not compared with the DNA. TRBV21-1 has pseudogene status. CDR3 length: 12 residues. CDR3 bases: TGTGCCAGAGGGACTCGGACCCACGAGCAGTACTTC. Amino acid sequence: CARGTRTHEQYF.

This clonotype was seen at least ten times. V and J are TRBV19 and TRBJ1-5; 7 bases are a match to TRBD1. Germline V CDR1 and CDR2: LNHDA, SQIVND (reference sequence). The CDR3 consists of 14 residues. V lost 4 bases and J lost 4; bases outside the gene matches: 4. CDR3 sequence: CASSRQGGNQPQHF. The CDR3 DNA is TGTGCCAGTAGTAGACAGGGAGGGAATCAGCCCCAGCATTTT. Combining the CDR3 with reference TRBV19 and TRBJ1-5 gives the whole variable domain DGGITQSPKYLFRKEGQNVTLSCEQNLNHDAMYWYRQDPGQGLRLIYYSQIVNDFQKGDIAEGYSVSREKKESFPLTVTSAQKNPTAFYLCASSRQGGNQPQHFGDGTRLSIL.

Ten or more counts support this clonotype. The genes are TRBV11-2 and TRBJ2-7, with D tentatively TRBD1 (6 bases). The length of the CDR3 is 14 residues. Germline-derived CDR1 and CDR2 are SGHAT and FQNNGV. The ends were cut back, 3 bases at V and 2 bases at J, with 11 bases in the middle. The CDR3, as DNA: TGTGCCAGCAGCTTGAGGTCAGGGGCCTACGAGCAGTACTTC. Translated, it gives CASSLRSGAYEQYF.

The table lists this clonotype with a count of one. The chain joins TRBV12-3 or TRBV12-4 to TRBJ1-2; TRBD1 might be the D (6 bases). Trimming removed 7 bases at V and 7 bases at J, with 13 bases between. CDR3 length: 12 residues. CDR3 in DNA: TGTGCCAGCACGGCCCCGGGGGCTGGCTACACCTTC. This encodes CASTAPGAGYTF.

This clonotype came up many times. This chain uses TRBV6-1 with TRBJ1-5; no reliable D call. This CDR3 is 15 amino acids long. The V and J ends lost 1 base and 6 bases respectively, with 13 bases between them. Germline assignment: CDR1 MNHNS and CDR2 SASEGT. The CDR3 protein is CASSEGPGPSQPQHF. CDR3 DNA sequence: TGTGCCAGCAGTGAAGGTCCCGGGCCCTCTCAGCCCCAGCATTTT.

This clonotype was found many times. This chain links TRBV6-5 with TRBJ1-4, with D possibly TRBD1 on 6 matching bases. Trimming pared 5 bases from V and 7 bases from J, leaving 11 bases between. Germline V lookup: CDR1 MNHEY, CDR2 SVGAGI. The CDR3 covers 13 residues. CDR3 loop: CASSRGAGEKLFF. For the CDR3, the DNA is TGTGCCAGCAGTCGGGGGGCTGGTGAAAAACTGTTTTTT.

This clonotype has a count of ten or more. The rearrangement links TRBV12-3 or TRBV12-4 to TRBJ1-1, with a tentative D call TRBD1 (5 bases). V was shortened by 4 bases and J by 8 bases, with 14 bases between the two germline ends. The CDR3 is made up of 13 amino acids. The CDR3: CASSSTSEGEAFF. The CDR3 DNA follows: TGTGCCAGCAGTTCGACGTCTGAGGGGGAAGCTTTCTTT.

There are a few counts of this clonotype. The chain employs TRBV28 and TRBJ1-5, with D possibly matching TRBD1 (5 bases). The V end lost 2 bases, the J end lost 6 bases, and 11 bases lay between the germline ends. The CDR3 is 14 residues long. Germline lookup yields CDR1 MDHEN and CDR2 SYDVKM. The CDR3 bases are TGTGCCAGCAGTTTAGTACAGGCAAGTCAGCCCCAGCATTTT. This translates into CASSLVQASQPQHF.

The chain couples TRBV7-2 to TRBJ1-6, with D unclear. The ends were cut back, 3 bases at V and 4 bases at J, with 16 bases in the middle. Germline assignment: CDR1 SGHTA and CDR2 FQGNSA. The CDR3 has 17 amino acids. The CDR3 DNA reads TGTGCCAGCAGCTTTTACACTCCAGGCGTATATAATTCACCCCTCCACTTT. Translated: CASSFYTPGVYNSPLHF.

This clonotype has at least ten counts. The chain carries TRBV5-1 and TRBJ2-7; 7 nucleotides agree with TRBD1. V trimming: 1 base; J trimming: 3 bases; junction bases outside the gene matches: 4. Looked up from germline, CDR1 is SGHRS and CDR2 is YFSETQ. This CDR3 has 14 amino acids. The CDR3 loop reads CASSLMRQGYEQYF. CDR3 sequence (DNA): TGCGCCAGCAGCTTGATGCGACAGGGCTACGAGCAGTACTTC.

This clonotype was seen at least ten times. The CDR3 DNA is TGTGCCAGCAGTACCCGGCGCAGGGAACAATATGAGCAGTTCTTC. This codes for CASSTRRREQYEQFF. The chain combines TRBV6-1 with TRBJ2-1; D possibly corresponds to TRBD1 (5 bases). Between the trimmed V and J ends, which lost 5 bases and 8 bases, there was a span of 19 bases. The CDR3 consists of 15 residues. Per the germline V gene, CDR1 is MNHNS and CDR2 is SASEGT.

The rearrangement uses TRBV11-3 and TRBJ2-1; 10 bases align to TRBD2. V dropped 5 bases and J dropped 2; count of bases not matched to a gene: 9. The CDR3 has 17 residues. Per germline, CDR1 SGHNT and CDR2 YENEEA. Written as DNA, the CDR3 is TGTGCCAGCAGCCAGGGGCTAGCGGGGGCCACCTACAATGAGCAGTTCTTC. Its protein product is CASSQGLAGATYNEQFF. The variable domain in full, with the rest retrieved from reference TRBV11-3 and TRBJ2-1, is EAGVVQSPRYKIIEKKQPVAFWCNPISGHNTLYWYLQNLGQGPELLIRYENEEAVDDSQLPKDRFSAERLKGVDSTLKIQPAELGDSAVYLCASSQGLAGATYNEQFFGPGTRLTVL.

This clonotype was seen only a few times. The V gene is TRBV20-1, the J gene TRBJ2-3; a possible D gene is TRBD1 (6 bases). Germline CDR1 is DFQATT and CDR2 is SNEGSKA (reference sequence). The V and J ends lost 7 bases and 0 bases respectively, with 8 bases between them. The CDR3 length is 12 residues. This CDR3 reads CSGGQSTDTQYF. The CDR3, as DNA: TGCAGTGGGGGACAAAGCACAGATACGCAGTATTTT.

This clonotype was counted ten times or more. J is TRBJ1-1 and V is TRBV12-3 or TRBV12-4; 10 bases agree with TRBD1. The CDR3 runs 15 residues. The trim removed 5 bases at V and 1 base at J, leaving 4 bases unmatched. CDR3 residues: CASSPGQGRNTEAFF. In DNA form, the CDR3 reads TGTGCCAGCAGTCCGGGACAGGGGAGGAACACTGAAGCTTTCTTT.

This clonotype was seen only a few times. This chain uses TRBV12-5 with TRBJ2-3, with D tentatively TRBD1 (6 bases). V lost 6 bases and J 6 bases, leaving 10 bases between the germline ends. The CDR3 loop spans 12 amino acids. Germline V gives CDR1 LGHNT, CDR2 FRNRAP. DNA of the CDR3: TGTGCTAGTGGCCGCACAGGGGATACGCAGTATTTT. Residues: CASGRTGDTQYF. Based on the CDR3 plus reference TRBV12-5 and TRBJ2-3, the full variable domain is DARVTQTPRHKVTEMGQEVTMRCQPILGHNTVFWYRQTMMQGLELLAYFRNRAPLDDSGMPKDRFSAEMPDATLATLKIQPSEPRDSAVYFCASGRTGDTQYFGPGTRLTVL.

The rearrangement uses TRBV6-5 and TRBJ2-3; perhaps TRBD2 as D (6 bases). This CDR3 is 15 amino acids long. Germline CDR1 reads MNHEY; CDR2 reads SVGAGI. Trimming left V 5 bases short and J 0 bases short, with 12 bases between. The CDR3 DNA follows: TGTGCCAGCAGTGGACCGGGACTCAGCACAGATACGCAGTATTTT. It codes for CASSGPGLSTDTQYF.

V usage is TRBV3-1 and J usage is TRBJ2-4, with D perhaps TRBD1 or TRBD2 (6 bases each). The germline CDR1 and CDR2 sequences are LGHDT and YNNKEL (reference sequence). The CDR3 consists of 16 residues. V dropped 4 bases and J dropped 3 bases, with 16 bases sitting between them. In DNA, the CDR3 is TGTGCCAGCAGCCGGGGGGCAAGTGCAAGCAAAAACATTCAGTACTTC. This sequence encodes CASSRGASASKNIQYF.